This TCR beta chain appears in the sequencing data of a study of regulatory T cells in long-lasting Graves disease. Findings of the study overall: Results may be inaccurate due to the small sample size.

From germline, CDR1 is GTSNPN and CDR2 SVGIG (reference sequence). The CDR3 is 13 amino acids. Time point in this sample: persistent/refractory GD, antithyroid drugs over 5 years with positive TRAb. PBMC RNA was the source of the TCR library. With regard to this clonotype: The antigen remains unidentified. An end of the junction does not agree with germline; a read error may underlie this.

Building the TCR beta libraries relied on iRepertoire HTBI primers, and CDR3 regions underwent Arm-PCR. Using its own MiXCR run on the multiplex PCR reads, TCRdb lists one record per CDR3 protein. This table has 700,000 or so distinct CDR3 sequences, approximately 29% appearing once. Sequenced material: peripheral blood mononuclear cells (PBMCs), taken when the disease was refractory, from a patient treated with antithyroid drugs. The J gene is TRBJ1-6, the V gene TRBV30, with D perhaps matching TRBD1 (6 bases). The sequence came from a female donor with Graves disease. CDR3 DNA: TGTGCCTGGAGCACAGGGACGAATTCACCCCCCCACTTT. This codes for CAWSTGTNSPPHF.